This TCR beta chain came from a study of cytomegalovirus exposure and HLA in healthy donors. Overall study: Of approximately 400 genotyped donors, more than 70% clustered with self-reported Caucasian donors. Regarding the study as a whole: Near-uniform donor sequencing depth was presumed by presence/absence analyses. TCR beta sequences reportedly predicted most subjects' HLA-A and HLA-B alleles accurately.

Worth noting for this clone: Its antigen is currently unknown.

Germline lookup yields CDR1 MGHDK and CDR2 SYGVNS. V lost 6 bases and J lost 0, with 6 bases in between. This CDR3 has 13 residues. Primers included in the PCR were 60 Vbeta and 13 Jbeta primers. Profiling relied on immunoSEQ multiplex PCR, and the TCRdb table lists in-frame clones only, not all of them. The sample shows over 100,000 clones, roughly 70% of them seen only once. The source of this sequence is a woman under 40 in good health and CMV-seronegative. Sample: PBMCs. J is TRBJ2-1 and V is TRBV25-1; possibly TRBD2 for D (6 bases). CDR3 in DNA: TGTGCCAGCAGCGGGAGCTCCTACAATGAGCAGTTCTTC. It specifies CASSGSSYNEQFF.